The 17 T cell receptor beta chains below were found in one sample sequenced in a study of CD8+CD57+ T cells in acquired aplastic anemia. Genomic DNA acted as the template from which TCR beta VDJ combination and CDR3 sequence profiling were carried out. MiXCR, applied by TCRdb to the reads, yields one record per CDR3 protein. This sample has 300,000 or so distinct CDR3 sequences, with approximately 57% found just once. The material sequenced was sorted CD4+, CD8+, or CD8+CD57+ T cells (not recorded which) from PBMCs. Every receptor here comes from a human donor with severe aplastic anemia or a healthy control (not recorded which).

This clonotype showed up just once. The chain recombines TRBV7-2 with TRBJ1-1, with no clear D. Looked up from germline, CDR1 is SGHTA and CDR2 is FQGNSA. The CDR3 runs 14 residues. Trimming left V 3 bases short and J 1 base short, with 9 bases between. CDR3: CASSLSEGNTEAFF. The CDR3 coding sequence is TGTGCCAGCAGCTTGTCCGAGGGGAACACTGAAGCTTTCTTT.

The rearrangement joins TRBV7-6 to TRBJ2-5; the D gene is possibly TRBD2 (5 bases). The CDR3 has 15 residues. Trimming shortened V by 5 bases and J by 5 bases, and 18 bases separated the two germline ends. The V gene's germline CDR1 is SGHVS and CDR2 FNYEAQ. The CDR3 bases are TGTGCCAGCAGCCCAACGGGGTCTCTGGGGGAGACCCAGTACTTC. Its protein is CASSPTGSLGETQYF.

This clonotype was counted between two and nine times. This chain links TRBV29-1 with TRBJ1-2, with a possible D match to TRBD1 (5 bases). Trimming stripped 4 bases from V and 3 bases from J, with 6 bases between. The V gene's germline CDR1 is SQVTM and CDR2 ANQGSEA. This CDR3 region has 11 residues. CDR3: CSVGGYYGYTF. The CDR3 bases are TGCAGCGTTGGGGGGTACTATGGCTACACCTTC.

The V call is TRBV2, the J call TRBJ1-1; D is possibly TRBD1 (5 bases). The CDR3 sequence is 12 residues long. In germline, CDR1 is SNHLY, CDR2 FYNNEI. Trimming stripped 7 bases from V and 4 bases from J, with 10 bases between. The CDR3 DNA reads TGTGCCAGCACGGAGACAGTCACTGAAGCTTTCTTT. Protein: CASTETVTEAFF.

The chain employs TRBV7-8 and TRBJ1-1; D not certain. Germline CDR1 reads SGHVS; CDR2 reads FQNEAQ. This CDR3 has 11 amino acids. V lost 3 bases to trimming and J lost 6 bases, with 5 bases between them. The CDR3 nucleotides read TGTGCCAGCAGCTTCGGGTCTGAAGCTTTCTTT. Residues: CASSFGSEAFF.

J is TRBJ1-6 and V is TRBV19; 12 nucleotides line up with TRBD1. V was pared by 11 bases and J by 10 bases, with 6 bases of the junction left unmatched. Germline V lookup: CDR1 LNHDA, CDR2 SQIVND (reference sequence). The CDR3 runs 13 residues. CDR3 in DNA: TGTGCCTCGAGGGGGACAGGGGGCTCACCCCTCCACTTT. This gives the protein CASRGTGGSPLHF.

This clonotype was counted ten times or more. V gene TRBV30 combines with J gene TRBJ1-1; the D is unclear. This CDR3 has 12 amino acids. CDR1 GTSNPN and CDR2 SVGIG come from the germline V gene (reference sequence). Trimming left V 4 bases short and J 3 bases short, with 9 bases between. In DNA, the CDR3 is TGTGCCTGGACGTTTGGTGACACTGAAGCTTTCTTT. Translated: CAWTFGDTEAFF.

The chain employs TRBV7-8 and TRBJ2-2, with 9 bases fitting TRBD2. The CDR3 is made up of 16 amino acids. V was clipped by 2 bases and J by 5 bases; unmatched bases: 6. The germline CDR1 and CDR2 sequences are SGHVS and FQNEAQ. CDR3 protein: CASSLRLAGRTGELFF. DNA for the CDR3: TGTGCCAGCAGCTTAAGGCTAGCGGGGCGTACCGGGGAGCTGTTTTTT.

This clonotype appeared many times. The chain links TRBV7-9 to TRBJ2-2; 11 bases map to TRBD1. V gave up 5 bases and J gave up 7 bases; unmatched junction bases: 9. Germline lookup yields CDR1 SEHNR and CDR2 FQNEAQ (reference sequence). The length of the CDR3 is 16 residues. The CDR3 DNA sequence: TGTGCCAGCAGCAGGGGGACAGGGGGACAAGGCGGGGAGCTGTTTTTT. It codes for CASSRGTGGQGGELFF.

This clonotype was observed many times. V and J are TRBV5-8 and TRBJ2-3; 7 bases line up with TRBD2. Germline values: CDR1 SGHTS, CDR2 YDEGEE. Trimming at V came to 1 base and at J to 1 base, leaving 3 bases not matched to a gene. This CDR3 is built from 15 residues. CDR3 sequence (DNA): TGTGCCAGCAGCTTGTTTGCGGGAGGCACAGATACGCAGTATTTT. Encoded protein: CASSLFAGGTDTQYF.

Details on this clonotype: The junction departs from germline at one end; a sequencing error may be responsible. The gene calls are TRBV2 and TRBJ1-2, with 11 bases fitting TRBD1. The V gene's germline CDR1 is SNHLY and CDR2 FYNNEI. This CDR3 spans 11 amino acids. CDR3 nucleotide sequence: TGTGCTAAGAGGGGACAGGGGGACTACCCCTTC. Amino acid sequence: CAKRGQGDYPF.

This rearrangement joins TRBV19 to TRBJ1-6; no definite D call. The V and J ends lost 4 bases and 9 bases respectively, with 16 bases between them. This CDR3 is 15 amino acids long. The germline CDR1 and CDR2 sequences are LNHDA and SQIVND (reference sequence). CDR3 region: CASSNLAGAISPLHF. As DNA, the CDR3 is TGTGCCAGTAGTAATCTTGCAGGAGCTATTTCACCCCTCCACTTT.

The chain is built from TRBV2 and TRBJ2-7; TRBD2 matches at 9 bases. V lost 8 bases, J lost 4 bases, and 12 bases stayed unmatched. CDR1 is SNHLY and CDR2 is FYNNEI in the germline V gene. This CDR3 has 15 amino acids. In nucleotides, the CDR3 is TGTGCCAGCGGGGTGGCAGCGGGAGGTTCGTACGAGCAGTACTTC. It encodes CASGVAAGGSYEQYF.

The chain joins TRBV10-1 to TRBJ2-1; tentatively, D is TRBD1 (5 bases). The V gene lost 5 bases and the J gene lost 0 bases, with 11 bases spanning the gap. The CDR3 contains 15 residues. Germline V lookup: CDR1 WNHNN, CDR2 SYGVQD (reference sequence). As DNA, the CDR3 is TGCGCCAGCAGTTCAGGGTATAGCTCCTACAATGAGCAGTTCTTC. Protein sequence: CASSSGYSSYNEQFF.

The chain combines TRBV24-1 with TRBJ2-2, with 8 bases lining up with TRBD1. V gave up 5 bases and J gave up 5 bases; unmatched junction bases: 9. Germline V gives CDR1 KGHDR, CDR2 SFDVKD. The CDR3 has 16 residues. The CDR3 DNA follows: TGTGCCACCAGTGCCCAGGGGGCTGGGGGAACCGGGGAGCTGTTTTTT. It is translated as CATSAQGAGGTGELFF.

J is TRBJ1-2 and V is TRBV20-1; 7 bases line up with TRBD1. This CDR3 spans 12 amino acids. Germline CDR1 is DFQATT and CDR2 is SNEGSKA (reference sequence). The trim removed 5 bases at V and 4 bases at J, leaving 4 bases unmatched. The CDR3 loop is CSAQGESYGYTF. CDR3 nucleotides: TGCAGTGCTCAGGGGGAAAGCTATGGCTACACCTTC.

This clonotype has a count of ten or more. The chain joins TRBV29-1 to TRBJ1-1; D is unresolved. CDR3 length equals 13 residues. Germline V gives CDR1 SQVTM, CDR2 ANQGSEA. Trimming took 0 bases from V and 8 from J, leaving 13 bases between them. CDR3 region: CSVEEVRGPEAFF. The CDR3 nucleotides are TGCAGCGTTGAAGAAGTGAGAGGACCAGAAGCTTTCTTT.